This T cell receptor (beta chain) was sequenced for a study of early T cells in non-severe SARS-CoV-2 infection. Study as a whole: Unpaired chains resulted from sequencing bulk RNA of unsorted whole blood. Findings of the study overall: There was a bias toward anti-spike CD8 responses in VDJdb matching, which missed private and CD4 specificities.

A single record per CDR3 protein comes from TCRdb applying MiXCR to the 5' RACE reads. The sample has approximately 77,000 distinct CDR3 sequences, roughly 12% seen once. The CDR3 is made up of 9 amino acids. CDR1 is LNHDA, CDR2 SQIVND, per germline (reference sequence). Turning to this clonotype: Its matching antigen is unknown. Germline and junction disagree at one end, which may indicate a read error.

The chain uses TRBV19 and TRBJ1-2, with D unresolved. This sequence originates from an adult who was a healthcare worker with PCR-confirmed SARS-CoV-2 infection or an uninfected control (not recorded which). The donor label of this sample is uncertain. The sample consisted of whole blood, taken at baseline. CDR3 bases: TGTGCCAGTAGTCCTGGACCGTTCTTC. Its protein product is CASSPGPFF.